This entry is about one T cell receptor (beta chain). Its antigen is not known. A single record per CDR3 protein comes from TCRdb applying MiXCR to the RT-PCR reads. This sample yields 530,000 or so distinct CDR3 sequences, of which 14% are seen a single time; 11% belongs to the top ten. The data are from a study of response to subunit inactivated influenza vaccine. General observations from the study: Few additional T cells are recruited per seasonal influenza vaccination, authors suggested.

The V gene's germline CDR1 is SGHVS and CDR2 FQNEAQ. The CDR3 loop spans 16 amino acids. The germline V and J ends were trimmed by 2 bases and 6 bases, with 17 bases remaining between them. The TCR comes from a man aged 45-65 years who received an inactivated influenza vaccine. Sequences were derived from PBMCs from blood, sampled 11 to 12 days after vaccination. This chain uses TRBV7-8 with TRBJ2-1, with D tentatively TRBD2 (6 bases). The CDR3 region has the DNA TGTGCCAGCAGCTTAACGCGGGCGGAGGGGCTCAATGAGCAGTTCTTC. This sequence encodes CASSLTRAEGLNEQFF.